The rows below give T cell receptor beta chains drawn from one sample of a study of cytomegalovirus exposure and HLA in healthy donors. Measured with immunoSEQ multiplex PCR; TCRdb has only the in-frame clones, and not every one. The profile shows approximately 190,000 clones, around 80% of them singletons. The sample was PBMCs. The receptors were gathered from a man aged 35 to 55 in good health and CMV-seropositive. Each CDR3 is given with its conserved first and last residue. D genes are given only for firm matches. The size of a clone is reported for some rows only, either as once, few or many, or as a class for expanded clones.

CDR3 DNA: TGTGCCAGCAGTTTAGGATCCTCCGGAGGTGAGCAGTTCTTC
CDR3 protein: CASSLGSSGGEQFF
clone size: -
J gene: TRBJ2-1
V gene: TRBV27
D gene: -

CDR3 DNA: TGCGCCAGCAGCTTATTGAGGAAGACCTCGCGCACCGGGGAGCTGTTTTTT
CDR3 protein: CASSLLRKTSRTGELFF
clone size: -
J gene: TRBJ2-2
V gene: TRBV5-1
D gene: -

CDR3 DNA: TGCGCCAGCAGCACCGGGACAGACAATTCACCCCTCCACTTT
CDR3 protein: CASSTGTDNSPLHF
clone size: -
J gene: TRBJ1-6
V gene: TRBV5-1
D gene: TRBD1

CDR3 DNA: TGTGCCAGCAGTGAGCCTCTTAGCTCCTACGAGCAGTACTTC
CDR3 protein: CASSEPLSSYEQYF
clone size: -
J gene: TRBJ2-7
V gene: TRBV2
D gene: -

CDR3 DNA: TGTGCCAGCAGCCCGTTAGCGGGGGGCAGGACGCAGTATTTT
CDR3 protein: CASSPLAGGRTQYF
clone size: -
J gene: TRBJ2-3
V gene: TRBV7-6
D gene: TRBD2

CDR3 DNA: TGTGCCAGCTCACCACCGGGGGCGAGCAACACTGAAGCTTTCTTT
CDR3 protein: CASSPPGASNTEAFF
clone size: -
J gene: TRBJ1-1
V gene: TRBV18
D gene: -

CDR3 DNA: TGTGCCAGCAGCGTCCGGACAGGGGGCAGCGAGCAGTACTTC
CDR3 protein: CASSVRTGGSEQYF
clone size: once
J gene: TRBJ2-7
V gene: TRBV9
D gene: TRBD1

CDR3 DNA: TGTGCCAGCAGTGCGGGAGGACCGGGGGACTTC
CDR3 protein: CASSAGGPGDF
clone size: once
J gene: TRBJ2-7
V gene: TRBV2
D gene: TRBD2

CDR3 DNA: TGTGCCAGCAGCCCCCTAGGATCGGATGCTAACTATGGCTACACCTTC
CDR3 protein: CASSPLGSDANYGYTF
clone size: few
J gene: TRBJ1-2
V gene: TRBV9
D gene: -

CDR3 DNA: TGTGCCAGCAGCTTACAGACAGGGGGCTGGTATGGCTACACCTTC
CDR3 protein: CASSLQTGGWYGYTF
clone size: few
J gene: TRBJ1-2
V gene: TRBV7-2
D gene: TRBD1

CDR3 DNA: TGTGCCAGCTCAAGAGAGGGGGTGAACACTGAAGCTTTCTTT
CDR3 protein: CASSREGVNTEAFF
clone size: -
J gene: TRBJ1-1
V gene: TRBV18
D gene: -

CDR3 DNA: TGCAGCGTTGAGACAGGGGGCTCAGCTAACTATGGCTACACCTTC
CDR3 protein: CSVETGGSANYGYTF
clone size: -
J gene: TRBJ1-2
V gene: TRBV29-1
D gene: TRBD1

CDR3 DNA: TGTGCCAGCAGTTTAGGTCCTAGCTACGAGCAGTACTTC
CDR3 protein: CASSLGPSYEQYF
clone size: -
J gene: TRBJ2-7
V gene: TRBV27
D gene: -

CDR3 DNA: TGTGCCAGCAGTGTGGGGGCGATCGTGGGTGAAAAACTGTTTTTT
CDR3 protein: CASSVGAIVGEKLFF
clone size: -
J gene: TRBJ1-4
V gene: TRBV6-1
D gene: -

CDR3 DNA: TGTGCCAGCAGTTCCCTCCTACTAGCGGCCCCCTACGAGCAGTACTTC
CDR3 protein: CASSSLLLAAPYEQYF
clone size: once
J gene: TRBJ2-7
V gene: TRBV28
D gene: TRBD2

CDR3 DNA: TGTGCCAGCAGTTTCGGGGTACTACGGGAGCAGTACTTC
CDR3 protein: CASSFGVLREQYF
clone size: medium-sized
J gene: TRBJ2-7
V gene: TRBV27
D gene: -

CDR3 DNA: TGTGCCAGCAGCGTAGAGGGGGACGGGTCTGAAGCTTTCTTT
CDR3 protein: CASSVEGDGSEAFF
clone size: -
J gene: TRBJ1-1
V gene: TRBV9
D gene: -

CDR3 DNA: TGTTCCAGCCCGGACAGCCTTAATCCAGCGTTCTTC
CDR3 protein: CSSPDSLNPAFF
clone size: -
J gene: TRBJ2-1
V gene: TRBV7-9
D gene: -

CDR3 DNA: TGTGCCAGCAGTCCCGGGACAGTATATGGCTACACCTTC
CDR3 protein: CASSPGTVYGYTF
clone size: once
J gene: TRBJ1-2
V gene: TRBV6-5
D gene: TRBD1

CDR3 DNA: TGTGCCAGCAGCTTAGGAGAACTAGCGGGGGGCCTCGGAGAGACCCAGTACTTC
CDR3 protein: CASSLGELAGGLGETQYF
clone size: few
J gene: TRBJ2-5
V gene: TRBV7-8
D gene: TRBD2

CDR3 DNA: TGTGCCAGCAGCTTAGGGGGACAAACCACAGCGAGGACTTATGGCTACACCTTC
CDR3 protein: CASSLGGQTTARTYGYTF
clone size: -
J gene: TRBJ1-2
V gene: TRBV7-9
D gene: -

CDR3 DNA: TGTGCCAGCAGAGACAGGGGCCCCCTCACAGCTTTCTTT
CDR3 protein: CASRDRGPLTAFF
clone size: once
J gene: TRBJ1-1
V gene: TRBV6-1
D gene: TRBD1

CDR3 DNA: TGCGCCAGCAGCCCGGGGACAGGGGTCCAAGAGACCCAGTACTTC
CDR3 protein: CASSPGTGVQETQYF
clone size: -
J gene: TRBJ2-5
V gene: TRBV5-1
D gene: TRBD1

CDR3 DNA: TGCGCCAGCAGACGCAGACAGGGCCCTGTCGGCTACACCTTC
CDR3 protein: CASRRRQGPVGYTF
clone size: -
J gene: TRBJ1-2
V gene: TRBV4-3
D gene: TRBD1

CDR3 DNA: TGTGCCAGCAGTGAGGGGCCTGGGGCCAACGTCCTGACTTTC
CDR3 protein: CASSEGPGANVLTF
clone size: -
J gene: TRBJ2-6
V gene: TRBV6-4
D gene: -

CDR3 DNA: TGTGCCAGCAGCTTAGAGTCCAGGTATAGCAATCAGCCCCAGCATTTT
CDR3 protein: CASSLESRYSNQPQHF
clone size: once
J gene: TRBJ1-5
V gene: TRBV7-9
D gene: -

CDR3 DNA: TGCGCCAGCAGACCCGGGACTAGCAGCTACGAGCAGTACTTC
CDR3 protein: CASRPGTSSYEQYF
clone size: few
J gene: TRBJ2-7
V gene: TRBV5-1
D gene: TRBD2

CDR3 DNA: TGTGCCAGCAGTTACACTAGGACAGGTCTGAACACTGAAGCTTTCTTT
CDR3 protein: CASSYTRTGLNTEAFF
clone size: few
J gene: TRBJ1-1
V gene: TRBV6-6
D gene: TRBD1

CDR3 DNA: TGTGCCTGGAGTGAAGGGGGCACTGAAGCTTTCTTT
CDR3 protein: CAWSEGGTEAFF
clone size: once
J gene: TRBJ1-1
V gene: TRBV30
D gene: -

CDR3 DNA: TGTGCCAGTATCCGCGAGCAGTACTTC
CDR3 protein: CASIREQYF
clone size: -
J gene: TRBJ2-7
V gene: TRBV19
D gene: -

CDR3 DNA: TGTGCCAGCAGCTTAGAAGGGACAGGGCTTAATTCACCCCTCCACTTT
CDR3 protein: CASSLEGTGLNSPLHF
clone size: -
J gene: TRBJ1-6
V gene: TRBV7-2
D gene: TRBD1

CDR3 DNA: TGCGCCAGCACTTGGACAGGGCTGGACGAGCAGTACTTC
CDR3 protein: CASTWTGLDEQYF
clone size: -
J gene: TRBJ2-7
V gene: TRBV10-2
D gene: TRBD1

CDR3 DNA: TGTGCCAGTAGTATTGGGGCAGCCCCTAGCACAGATACGCAGTATTTT
CDR3 protein: CASSIGAAPSTDTQYF
clone size: -
J gene: TRBJ2-3
V gene: TRBV19
D gene: -

CDR3 DNA: TGTGCCAGCAGCCTTGGAGCGGTCACTGAAGCTTTCTTT
CDR3 protein: CASSLGAVTEAFF
clone size: -
J gene: TRBJ1-1
V gene: TRBV27
D gene: -

CDR3 DNA: TGTGCCAGCAGTGACTCCGGGACAGGGGGCGGGCGAGCTTTCTTT
CDR3 protein: CASSDSGTGGGRAFF
clone size: -
J gene: TRBJ1-1
V gene: TRBV6-4
D gene: TRBD1

CDR3 DNA: TGTGCCAGCGTCGACAGGCCCGGTAGCGAGCAGTACTTC
CDR3 protein: CASVDRPGSEQYF
clone size: -
J gene: TRBJ2-7
V gene: TRBV7-2
D gene: -

CDR3 DNA: TGCGCCAGCAGCCAAGCCGGGACAGGGGGCTACGAGCAGTACTTC
CDR3 protein: CASSQAGTGGYEQYF
clone size: -
J gene: TRBJ2-7
V gene: TRBV4-1
D gene: TRBD1

CDR3 DNA: TGTGCCAGCAGCCAAGATCTTGGGCCGTACGAGCAGTACTTC
CDR3 protein: CASSQDLGPYEQYF
clone size: -
J gene: TRBJ2-7
V gene: TRBV4-2
D gene: -

CDR3 DNA: TGTGCCAGCAGCTCGGGACTAGCGGGGGTGGTAGATACGCAGTATTTT
CDR3 protein: CASSSGLAGVVDTQYF
clone size: -
J gene: TRBJ2-3
V gene: TRBV5-4
D gene: TRBD2

CDR3 DNA: TGCGCCAGCAGCTTGGTCCAGGGCAACTATGGCTACACCTTC
CDR3 protein: CASSLVQGNYGYTF
clone size: -
J gene: TRBJ1-2
V gene: TRBV5-1
D gene: -

CDR3 DNA: TGTGCCAGCAGTCCCCGGGCAGGGGATATCCACGAGCAGTACTTC
CDR3 protein: CASSPRAGDIHEQYF
clone size: once
J gene: TRBJ2-7
V gene: TRBV6-5
D gene: -

CDR3 DNA: TGTGCCAGCTCGCAATGGGCGGGGGACAATGAGCAGTTCTTC
CDR3 protein: CASSQWAGDNEQFF
clone size: -
J gene: TRBJ2-1
V gene: TRBV27
D gene: TRBD2

CDR3 DNA: TGTGCCAGCAGTGAAGCTAGCGGGGGGGCGACAGATACGCAGTATTTT
CDR3 protein: CASSEASGGATDTQYF
clone size: -
J gene: TRBJ2-3
V gene: TRBV6-1
D gene: TRBD2

CDR3 DNA: TGTGCCAGCAGAAGGACAGGGGGGAGGGACTACGAGCAGTACTTC
CDR3 protein: CASRRTGGRDYEQYF
clone size: -
J gene: TRBJ2-7
V gene: TRBV28
D gene: TRBD1

CDR3 DNA: TGTGCCAGCAGCCCGACAGGGGTAACTAATCAGCCCCAGCATTTT
CDR3 protein: CASSPTGVTNQPQHF
clone size: -
J gene: TRBJ1-5
V gene: TRBV9
D gene: TRBD1

CDR3 DNA: TGTGCCAGCAGCTACACTAGCGGGGGCGACAATGAGCAGTTCTTC
CDR3 protein: CASSYTSGGDNEQFF
clone size: -
J gene: TRBJ2-1
V gene: TRBV7-9
D gene: TRBD2

CDR3 DNA: TGTGCCAGCAGCTCTGGCAGGATGCAGTACTTC
CDR3 protein: CASSSGRMQYF
clone size: -
J gene: TRBJ2-7
V gene: TRBV7-2
D gene: -

CDR3 DNA: TGTGCCTGGAGTGTACAAGCGGGGGGCTACGAGCAGTACTTC
CDR3 protein: CAWSVQAGGYEQYF
clone size: once
J gene: TRBJ2-7
V gene: TRBV30
D gene: TRBD2

CDR3 DNA: TGTGCCAGCAGCTTAGTCGGCAGGGAAACTAGCACAGATACGCAGTATTTT
CDR3 protein: CASSLVGRETSTDTQYF
clone size: -
J gene: TRBJ2-3
V gene: TRBV7-2
D gene: -

CDR3 DNA: TGTGCCAGCAGCTTAGAGTCCCAGTCCTACGAGCAGTACTTC
CDR3 protein: CASSLESQSYEQYF
clone size: -
J gene: TRBJ2-7
V gene: TRBV7-9
D gene: -

CDR3 DNA: TGTGCCAGCAGCCAAATTTCCGGGACAGGGGGGACCCAGTACTTC
CDR3 protein: CASSQISGTGGTQYF
clone size: -
J gene: TRBJ2-5
V gene: TRBV7-8
D gene: TRBD1

CDR3 DNA: TGTGCCAGCACCCTGAGGGAGGGATCACCCCTCCACTTT
CDR3 protein: CASTLREGSPLHF
clone size: -
J gene: TRBJ1-6
V gene: TRBV9
D gene: -

CDR3 DNA: TGTGCCAGCAGGCGCGGACAGAAGAACACTGAAGCTTTCTTT
CDR3 protein: CASRRGQKNTEAFF
clone size: -
J gene: TRBJ1-1
V gene: TRBV6-5
D gene: -

CDR3 DNA: TGTGCCAGCAGCCTGACAGGGGCTGGAAACACCATATATTTT
CDR3 protein: CASSLTGAGNTIYF
clone size: -
J gene: TRBJ1-3
V gene: TRBV7-2
D gene: TRBD1

CDR3 DNA: TGTGCCAGCAGCTTAGGGCGGGTGAGCACCGGGGAGCTGTTTTTT
CDR3 protein: CASSLGRVSTGELFF
clone size: -
J gene: TRBJ2-2
V gene: TRBV11-2
D gene: -

CDR3 DNA: TGTGCCTGGGGAGGACTTTTCGGGGAGCTGTTTTTT
CDR3 protein: CAWGGLFGELFF
clone size: -
J gene: TRBJ2-2
V gene: TRBV30
D gene: -

CDR3 DNA: TGTGCCAGCAGCTCCCCTGGGGGGAACTATGGCTACACCTTC
CDR3 protein: CASSSPGGNYGYTF
clone size: -
J gene: TRBJ1-2
V gene: TRBV7-2
D gene: -

CDR3 DNA: TGTGCCAGCAGGGGGACAGTCGCTGAAGCTTTCTTT
CDR3 protein: CASRGTVAEAFF
clone size: -
J gene: TRBJ1-1
V gene: TRBV28
D gene: TRBD1

CDR3 DNA: TGTGCCAGCAGTGGGGCGGGGGGCTTGTCGGGATCCTACAATGAGCAGTTCTTC
CDR3 protein: CASSGAGGLSGSYNEQFF
clone size: -
J gene: TRBJ2-1
V gene: TRBV27
D gene: TRBD2